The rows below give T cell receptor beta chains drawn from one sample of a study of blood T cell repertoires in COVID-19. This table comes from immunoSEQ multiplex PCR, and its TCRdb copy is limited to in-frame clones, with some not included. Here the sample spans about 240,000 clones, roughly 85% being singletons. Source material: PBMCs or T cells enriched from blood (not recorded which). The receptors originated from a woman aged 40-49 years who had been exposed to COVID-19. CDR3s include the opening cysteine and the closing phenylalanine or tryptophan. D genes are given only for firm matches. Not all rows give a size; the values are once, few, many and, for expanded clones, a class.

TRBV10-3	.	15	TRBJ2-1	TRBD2	CAISAAAGVYNEQFF	TGTGCCATCAGCGCCGCGGCGGGGGTATACAATGAGCAGTTCTTC
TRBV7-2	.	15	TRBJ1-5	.	CASSQQVISNQPQHF	TGTGCCAGCAGCCAGCAGGTGATTAGCAATCAGCCCCAGCATTTT
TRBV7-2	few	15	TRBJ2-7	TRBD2	CASSNFGAGVDEQYF	TGTGCCAGCAGCAACTTCGGGGCGGGAGTGGACGAGCAGTACTTC
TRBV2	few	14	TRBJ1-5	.	CASRTGTSNQPQHF	TGTGCCAGCAGGACAGGAACTTCCAATCAGCCCCAGCATTTT
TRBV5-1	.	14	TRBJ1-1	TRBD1	CASSWTGENTEAFF	TGCGCCAGCAGCTGGACAGGGGAGAACACTGAAGCTTTCTTT
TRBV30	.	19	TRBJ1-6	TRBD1	CAWSVVRGTSSSYNSPLHF	TGTGCCTGGAGTGTAGTCAGGGGGACCTCAAGCTCCTATAATTCACCCCTCCACTTT
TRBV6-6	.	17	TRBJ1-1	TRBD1	CASSHRTGGYRSTEAFF	TGTGCCAGCAGTCACAGGACAGGGGGCTATAGAAGCACTGAAGCTTTCTTT
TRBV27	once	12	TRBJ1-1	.	CASSPPDTEAFF	TGTGCCAGCAGTCCACCGGACACTGAAGCTTTCTTT
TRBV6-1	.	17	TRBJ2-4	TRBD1	CASSEGYRGTAKNIQYF	TGTGCCAGCAGTGAAGGGTACAGGGGGACTGCCAAAAACATTCAGTACTTC
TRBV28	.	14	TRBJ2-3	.	CASGDGISTDTQYF	TGTGCCAGCGGCGACGGGATATCCACAGATACGCAGTATTTT
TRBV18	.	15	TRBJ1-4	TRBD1	CASSPPGQYNEKLFF	TGTGCCAGCTCACCCCCGGGACAGTATAATGAAAAACTGTTTTTT
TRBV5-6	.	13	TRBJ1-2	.	CASSLRRSDGYTF	TGTGCCAGCAGCTTGCGCAGGTCTGATGGCTACACCTTC
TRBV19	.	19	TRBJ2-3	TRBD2	CASSAQGSGTSGGKDTQYF	TGTGCCAGTAGTGCACAGGGTAGCGGGACTAGCGGGGGAAAAGATACGCAGTATTTT
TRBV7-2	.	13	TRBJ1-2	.	CASSPTDLYGYTF	TGTGCCAGCAGCCCGACAGATCTCTATGGCTACACCTTC
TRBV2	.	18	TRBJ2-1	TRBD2	CASSVNSGGELIGNEQFF	TGTGCCAGCAGTGTGAATAGCGGGGGGGAGTTAATTGGGAATGAGCAGTTCTTC
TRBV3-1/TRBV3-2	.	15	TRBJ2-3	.	CASSLQRGSTDTQYF	TGTGCCAGCAGCCTCCAAAGGGGTAGCACAGATACGCAGTATTTT
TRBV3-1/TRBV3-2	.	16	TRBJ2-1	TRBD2	CASSQAERGGGNEQFF	TGTGCCAGCAGCCAGGCGGAGCGGGGGGGCGGTAATGAGCAGTTCTTC
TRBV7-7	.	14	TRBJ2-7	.	CASSFAGAPHEQYF	TGTGCTAGCAGCTTTGCAGGGGCCCCCCACGAGCAGTACTTC
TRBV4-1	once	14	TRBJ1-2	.	CASSQAGQGYGYTF	TGCGCCAGCAGCCAAGCGGGCCAGGGGTATGGCTACACCTTC
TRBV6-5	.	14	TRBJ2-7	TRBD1	CASNSGQGTYEQYF	TGTGCCAGCAATTCGGGACAGGGGACCTACGAGCAGTACTTC
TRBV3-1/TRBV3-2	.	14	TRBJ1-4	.	CASSQGRATEKLFF	TGTGCCAGCAGCCAGGGCAGGGCCACGGAAAAACTGTTTTTT
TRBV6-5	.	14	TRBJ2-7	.	CASREGTLAYEQYF	TGTGCCAGCAGGGAGGGGACCTTGGCTTACGAGCAGTACTTC
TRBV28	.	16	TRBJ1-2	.	CASRPLTGIANYGYTF	TGTGCCAGCAGGCCATTAACAGGGATAGCTAACTATGGCTACACCTTC
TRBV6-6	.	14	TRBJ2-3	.	CASCPPTFTDTQYF	TGTGCCAGCTGCCCCCCTACGTTCACAGATACGCAGTATTTT
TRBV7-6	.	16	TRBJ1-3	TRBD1	CASSLEGQGYGNTIYF	TGTGCCAGCAGCTTAGAAGGACAGGGATATGGAAACACCATATATTTT
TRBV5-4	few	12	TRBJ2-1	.	CASSLALNEQFF	TGTGCCAGCAGCTTGGCCTTGAATGAGCAGTTCTTC
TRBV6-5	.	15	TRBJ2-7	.	CASRRGRTNSYEQYF	TGTGCCAGCAGAAGGGGCAGGACCAACTCCTACGAGCAGTACTTC
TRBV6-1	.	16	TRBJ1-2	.	CASSELFGRANYGYTF	TGTGCCAGCAGTGAACTTTTTGGCAGGGCTAACTATGGCTACACCTTC
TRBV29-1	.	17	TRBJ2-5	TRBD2	CSVTGGAPAFQTGTQYF	TGCAGTGTCACGGGGGGGGCGCCTGCCTTCCAGACAGGGACCCAGTACTTC
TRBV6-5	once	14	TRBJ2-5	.	CASFMDRLQETQYF	TGTGCCAGCTTTATGGACAGATTACAAGAGACCCAGTACTTC
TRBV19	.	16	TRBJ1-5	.	CASSLGQGLGNQPQHF	TGTGCCAGTAGTCTCGGCCAGGGGCTTGGAAATCAGCCCCAGCATTTT
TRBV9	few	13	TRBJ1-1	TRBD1	CASSGQGYNEAFF	TGTGCCAGCAGCGGACAGGGATATAATGAAGCTTTCTTT
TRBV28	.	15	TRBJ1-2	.	CATISTAVTNYGYTF	TGTGCCACCATAAGCACCGCTGTCACTAACTATGGCTACACCTTC
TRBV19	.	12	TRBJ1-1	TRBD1	CASRTGVTEAFF	TGTGCCAGTAGGACAGGGGTCACTGAAGCTTTCTTT
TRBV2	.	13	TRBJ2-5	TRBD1	CASRFRGRETQYF	TGTGCCAGCAGGTTCAGGGGGCGAGAGACCCAGTACTTC
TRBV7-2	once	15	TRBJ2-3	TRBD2	CASSYSGGAADTQYF	TGTGCCAGCAGCTATAGCGGGGGGGCCGCAGATACGCAGTATTTT
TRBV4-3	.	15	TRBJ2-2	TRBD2	CASSTSSGVGGELFF	TGCGCCAGCAGCACTTCTAGCGGGGTAGGCGGGGAGCTGTTTTTT
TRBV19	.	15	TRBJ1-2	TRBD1	CASSIGTALLYGYTF	TGTGCCAGTAGTATCGGGACAGCGCTTCTCTATGGCTACACCTTC
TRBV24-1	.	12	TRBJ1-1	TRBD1	CATSPQGGGTFF	TGTGCCACCAGCCCACAGGGGGGAGGGACTTTCTTT
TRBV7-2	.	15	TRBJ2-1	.	CASSLAPTAYNEQFF	TGTGCCAGCAGCTTAGCGCCGACAGCCTACAATGAGCAGTTCTTC
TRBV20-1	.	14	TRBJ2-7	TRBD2	CSASGERGSYEQYF	TGCAGTGCTAGTGGGGAGCGGGGGTCCTACGAGCAGTACTTC
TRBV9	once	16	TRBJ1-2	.	CASSLRSSEGGYGYTF	TGTGCCAGCAGCCTCCGTAGTTCCGAGGGCGGATATGGCTACACCTTC
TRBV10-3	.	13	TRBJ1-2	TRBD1	CAIGTGDFYGYTF	TGTGCCATTGGGACAGGAGATTTCTATGGCTACACCTTC
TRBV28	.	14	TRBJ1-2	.	CASTQAPKNYGYTF	TGTGCCAGCACCCAGGCGCCAAAAAACTATGGCTACACCTTC
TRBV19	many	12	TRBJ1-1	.	CASVGGNTEAFF	TGTGCCAGTGTCGGAGGGAACACTGAAGCTTTCTTT
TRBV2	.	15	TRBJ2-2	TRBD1	CASRVPGQGTGELFF	TGTGCCAGCAGGGTACCGGGACAGGGAACCGGGGAGCTGTTTTTT
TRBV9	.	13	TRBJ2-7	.	CASGTGSSYEQYF	TGTGCCAGCGGAACAGGGTCCTCCTACGAGCAGTACTTC
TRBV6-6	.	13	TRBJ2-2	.	CASSGLLSGELFF	TGTGCCAGCAGCGGACTTCTTAGCGGGGAGCTGTTTTTT
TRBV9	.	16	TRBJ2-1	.	CASSVGNPRAYNEQFF	TGTGCCAGCAGCGTAGGAAACCCCAGGGCCTACAATGAGCAGTTCTTC
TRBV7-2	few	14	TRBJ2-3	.	CASRMGAGTDTQYF	TGTGCCAGCAGGATGGGAGCTGGCACAGATACGCAGTATTTT
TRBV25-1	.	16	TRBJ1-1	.	CASSDVHTGFHGEAFF	TGTGCCAGCAGTGACGTCCATACGGGGTTTCATGGTGAAGCTTTCTTT
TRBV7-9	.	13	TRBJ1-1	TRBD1	CASNPGQGDEAFF	TGTGCCAGCAACCCAGGACAGGGCGATGAAGCTTTCTTT
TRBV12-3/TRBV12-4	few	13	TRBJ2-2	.	CASSLWGPGELFF	TGTGCCAGCAGTTTATGGGGGCCCGGGGAGCTGTTTTTT
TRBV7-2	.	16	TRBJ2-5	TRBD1	CASSSDRVGGMETQYF	TGTGCCAGCAGCTCCGACAGGGTCGGCGGTATGGAGACCCAGTACTTC
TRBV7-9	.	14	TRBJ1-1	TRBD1	CASSLAGQGYEAFF	TGTGCCAGCAGCTTAGCGGGACAGGGATATGAAGCTTTCTTT
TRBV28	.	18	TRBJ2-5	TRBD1	CASSPFGTGVGGQETQYF	TGTGCCAGCAGCCCTTTCGGGACAGGGGTTGGGGGCCAAGAGACCCAGTACTTC
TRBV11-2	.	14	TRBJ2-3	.	CASSSGGTADTQYF	TGTGCCAGCAGCTCAGGGGGGACGGCGGATACGCAGTATTTT
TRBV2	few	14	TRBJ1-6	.	CASSGRGAGSPLHF	TGTGCCAGCAGTGGTCGTGGGGCAGGGTCACCCCTCCACTTT